This section outlines one T cell receptor beta chain sequence together with its context. Its cognate antigen has yet to be identified. It has no much larger one-base neighbor in the sample; base qualities were not kept. Trimmed from V: 6 bases; trimmed from J: 4 bases; junction bases lacking a gene match: 11. CDR1 is given as LNHDA and CDR2 as SQIVND, both from the germline V gene (reference sequence). The CDR3 measures 15 amino acids from cysteine to phenylalanine. The sequence is cut down to CDR3 DNA, 45 bases in frame from base 1. This entry belongs to a study of CD8 T cells in Susac syndrome (dated by TCRdb to about 2019). About the investigation overall: Of the Susac syndrome patients who were sequenced, about 6 had clinically active disease and roughly 8 were in clinical remission. At blood withdrawal, Susac syndrome patients were therapy-naive, treated with corticosteroids (with IVIg additionally given to some), or treated with IVIg alone. Whether CD8+ T cell activation and differentiation in Susac syndrome was antigen driven was tested using repertoire sequencing. CD8+ T cell repertoire clonality was compared between more than 9 healthy donors, approximately 14 Susac syndrome patients and approximately 15 multiple sclerosis patients.

Overall study outcomes, separate from this receptor: Sixteen and five Susac-specific public clones were found in the total CD8+ and CD8+ TEMRA repertoires, respectively. Clonal expansion was seen in Susac syndrome CD8+ repertoires, peaking in CD8+ TEMRA cells and being greater in clinically active patients than in remitting ones. The number of individuals in the TCR sequencing and HLA analysis was acknowledged as relatively small.

RNA was extracted using the RNeasy kit, and about 0.45 to 1 ug of the RNA was reverse transcribed with random hexamers. The immunoSEQ multiplex PCR assay, which covers 54 Vbeta and 13 Jbeta segments, was used to amplify TCR beta CDR3 regions. To correct PCR amplification bias, a synthetic template baseline was used for both primer optimization and computational correction. Processing in the source paper ran as follows. Reads were annotated to V, D and J genes according to IMGT and were analyzed with immunoSEQ Analyzer, with only productive sequences retained. Clonality was computed as one minus Shannon entropy normalized by log2 of the number of productive unique sequences. For each patient and control, public and private clones were evaluated within the 100 most prevalent clones. Susac-specific clones were defined as absent from healthy and MS cohorts, over a thousand published viral clones and other ImmuneACCESS disease sequences. Using fastp at Q25 and MiXCR, TCRdb reprocessed the public reads and kept productive beta chains. Each record represents a unique CDR3 protein, reported with the most common genes and DNA among its rows. The V and J calls reflect TCRdb's pipeline rather than the authors' work. This sample has approximately 74,000 distinct CDR3 sequences in its table, and around 94% of those were observed once. The ten largest make up approximately 0.9% of the sample.

Peripheral blood CD8+ and CD4+ T cells from healthy donors, Susac syndrome patients and multiple sclerosis patients were profiled using high-throughput TCR beta sequencing. Recently defined diagnostic criteria for definite or probable disease were met by the Susac syndrome patients. Bulk CD8+ and CD4+ T cells were purified by magnetic negative isolation, whereas CD8+ TEMRA cells were enriched by FACS. Blood was drawn into EDTA tubes, processed within 24 hours, and PBMCs were isolated by density gradient centrifugation. PBMCs intended for TCR sequencing were cryopreserved in liquid nitrogen and were subsequently thawed in a 37 degrees C water bath. Purity of sorted or isolated CD4+, CD8+ and CD8+ TEMRA cells was at least 90%.

The V and J genes are TRBV19 and TRBJ1-2, and 7 bases in between align with TRBD1. The clonotype was recovered from a human donor with Susac syndrome. The specimen sequenced was CD8+ T cells from PBMCs. This receptor carries the CDR3 CASSLTGQEIYGYTF. The DNA is TGTGCCAGTAGCCTCACCGGACAGGAAATCTATGGCTACACCTTC. Here the CDR3 is joined to the reference TRBV19 and TRBJ1-2 genes, and the full variable domain is: DGGITQSPKYLFRKEGQNVTLSCEQNLNHDAMYWYRQDPGQGLRLIYYSQIVNDFQKGDIAEGYSVSREKKESFPLTVTSAQKNPTAFYLCASSLTGQEIYGYTFGSGTRLTVV.